One and the same sample provided the 22 T cell receptor beta chains below, sequenced in a study of T cells after yellow fever vaccination. TCRdb re-called the 5' RACE reads with MiXCR, one entry per CDR3 protein. This sample carries 150,000 to 200,000 distinct CDR3 sequences, 9.3% of them seen once, and the ten largest clones take about a third. The sequencing here drew on CD8+ T cells sorted from PBMCs, taken 45 days after the yellow fever booster vaccination. These receptors were taken from a man aged 18 to 30 who received the YFV17D yellow fever vaccine.

J is TRBJ1-5 and V is TRBV27; no reliable D call. The CDR3 spans 13 residues. V shed 6 bases and J shed 2 bases, with 8 bases lying between them. In germline, CDR1 is MNHEY, CDR2 SMNVEV (reference sequence). The DNA of the CDR3 is TGTGCCAGCAGCCAGTCGGGCAATCAGCCCCAGCATTTT. Translation: CASSQSGNQPQHF.

CDR3 sequence reads: CASSRDEDNEKLFF. The CDR3 DNA reads TGTGCCAGCAGCCGGGACGAAGATAATGAAAAACTGTTTTTT. This rearrangement joins TRBV7-9 to TRBJ1-4; possible D gene TRBD1, 5 bases. The CDR3 runs to 14 residues. Looked up from germline, CDR1 is SEHNR and CDR2 is FQNEAQ (reference sequence). The ends were cut back, 5 bases at V and 4 bases at J, with 11 bases in the middle.

The genes are TRBV6-6 and TRBJ2-5; D perhaps matches TRBD1 (6 bases). This CDR3 comprises 17 residues. The germline CDR1 and CDR2 sequences are MNHNY and SVGAGI (reference sequence). V was trimmed by 0 bases and J by 4 bases, leaving 18 bases between them. CDR3 nucleotide sequence: TGTGCCAGCAGTTACTCGGGAACAGGGTGGGCCGGAGAGACCCAGTACTTC. As protein: CASSYSGTGWAGETQYF.

This clonotype was counted many times. CDR3 sequence (DNA): TGTGCCAGCAGCGAGGGGAAGATAACTAGCACAGATACGCAGTATTTT. Translation gives CASSEGKITSTDTQYF. The genes are TRBV2 and TRBJ2-3; the D call may be TRBD1 or TRBD2 (5 bases each). V lost 6 bases and J 0 bases, leaving 16 bases between the germline ends. The CDR3 extends over 16 amino acids. Germline V lookup: CDR1 SNHLY, CDR2 FYNNEI.

This clonotype was seen more than once but under ten times. V gene TRBV7-9 combines with J gene TRBJ1-4; 7 bases align to TRBD1. The length of the CDR3 is 15 residues. Per germline, CDR1 SEHNR and CDR2 FQNEAQ (reference sequence). V shed 2 bases and J 7 bases; nucleotides not matched to a gene: 7. Here the CDR3 DNA reads TGTGCCAGCAGCTTACCGACAGGGTCGGGTGAAAAACTGTTTTTT. Translating gives CASSLPTGSGEKLFF.

This clonotype was seen a few times. V and J are TRBV28 and TRBJ1-2; the D gene is possibly TRBD1 (6 bases). The V gene lost 1 base and the J gene lost 4 bases, with 10 bases spanning the gap. Germline CDR1 and CDR2: MDHEN and SYDVKM. This CDR3 comprises 14 residues. CDR3 in amino acids: CASSLFGGLYGYTF. The CDR3 DNA follows: TGTGCCAGCAGTTTATTTGGGGGCCTCTATGGCTACACCTTC.

The sample holds a few counts of this clonotype. This chain links TRBV20-1 with TRBJ2-7; the D gene could be TRBD1 or TRBD2 (5 bases each). V lost 3 bases to trimming and J lost 4 bases, with 10 bases between them. The germline gives CDR1 DFQATT, CDR2 SNEGSKA (reference sequence). CDR3 size: 12 residues. CDR3 in DNA: TGCAGTGCTAGTGTCAGGGAGTACGAGCAGTACGTC. Its protein is CSASVREYEQYV.

The rearrangement links TRBV5-1 to TRBJ2-1; D possibly corresponds to TRBD2 (6 bases). Per the germline V gene, CDR1 is SGHRS and CDR2 is YFSETQ. The CDR3 consists of 17 residues. The V and J ends lost 3 bases and 1 base respectively, with 17 bases between them. CDR3 in amino acids: CASSSSYQEGSYNEQFF. The CDR3 nucleotides read TGCGCCAGCAGCTCCTCATACCAGGAGGGATCCTACAATGAGCAGTTCTTC.

The gene calls are TRBV6-5 and TRBJ1-3, with D possibly matching TRBD1 (5 bases). Per the germline V gene, CDR1 is MNHEY and CDR2 is SVGAGI. V lost 2 bases, J lost 1 base, and 9 bases lay in between. The CDR3 extends over 15 amino acids. The CDR3 nucleotides read TGTGCCAGCAGTTACGGGACGGGATCTGGAAACACCATATATTTT. Its translation is CASSYGTGSGNTIYF.

This clonotype has more than one count but fewer than ten. The rearrangement uses TRBV12-3 or TRBV12-4 and TRBJ1-6, with TRBD1 matching over 7 bases. V dropped 3 bases and J dropped 7; count of bases not matched to a gene: 3. CDR3 size: 14 residues. The CDR3 is CASSFDRVNSPLHF. The CDR3, as DNA: TGTGCCAGCAGTTTCGACAGGGTGAATTCACCCCTCCACTTT.

This clonotype was counted a few times. The chain links TRBV30 to TRBJ1-3; D is uncertain. The CDR3 covers 15 residues. The V gene's germline CDR1 is GTSNPN and CDR2 SVGIG (reference sequence). Between the trimmed V and J ends, which lost 0 bases and 2 bases, there was a span of 11 bases. The chain's CDR3 is CAWSVFGVAGNTIYF. CDR3 sequence (DNA): TGTGCCTGGAGTGTATTTGGTGTGGCTGGAAACACCATATATTTT.

The V and J genes are TRBV5-1 and TRBJ2-6; no firm D call. V was trimmed by 3 bases and J by 0 bases, leaving 4 bases between them. The CDR3 totals 14 residues. CDR1 is SGHRS, CDR2 YFSETQ, per germline. Here the CDR3 reads CASSWFSGANVLTF. CDR3 nucleotide sequence: TGCGCCAGCAGCTGGTTCTCTGGGGCCAACGTCCTGACTTTC.

This clonotype was detected only a few times. This chain joins TRBV30 and TRBJ2-7, with D hard to call. The CDR3 length is 12 residues. Germline-derived CDR1 and CDR2 are GTSNPN and SVGIG (reference sequence). V was trimmed by 2 bases and J by 3 bases, leaving 8 bases between them. CDR3 sequence reads: CAWSTWLYEQYF. CDR3 DNA sequence: TGTGCCTGGAGTACCTGGCTCTACGAGCAGTACTTC.

This clonotype showed up just a few times. This rearrangement joins TRBV4-1 to TRBJ2-1; TRBD2 is a possible D gene (5 bases). The CDR3 loop spans 13 amino acids. V lost 3 bases to trimming and J lost 5 bases, with 8 bases between them. Looked up from germline, CDR1 is MGHRA and CDR2 is YSYEKL. In DNA form, the CDR3 reads TGCGCCAGCAGCCACGGACTTAACAATGAGCAGTTCTTC. Encoded protein: CASSHGLNNEQFF.

This clonotype turned up a few times. This sequence joins TRBV20-1 and TRBJ2-6; D possibly corresponds to TRBD2 (5 bases). Trimming left V 6 bases short and J 2 bases short, with 11 bases between. The CDR3 extends over 14 amino acids. Germline V gene data show CDR1 as DFQATT and CDR2 as SNEGSKA (reference sequence). The CDR3 DNA reads TGCAGTGCAAGATCCGGGGCTGGGGCCAACGTCCTGACTTTC. It specifies CSARSGAGANVLTF.

The sample holds many counts of this clonotype. The chain links TRBV7-3 to TRBJ1-6; the D gene is possibly TRBD1 (5 bases). Trimming took off 6 bases at V and 7 bases at J, with 13 bases between the two ends. Germline CDR1 reads SGHTA; CDR2 reads FQGTGA. The CDR3 consists of 14 residues. The CDR3 is CASSHGTWNSPLHF. CDR3 sequence (DNA): TGTGCCAGCAGTCATGGGACGTGGAATTCACCCCTCCACTTT. The whole variable domain, filled in from reference TRBV7-3 and TRBJ1-6, reads GAGVSQTPSNKVTEKGKYVELRCDPISGHTALYWYRQSLGQGPEFLIYFQGTGAADDSGLPNDRFFAVRPEGSVSTLKIQRTERGDSAVYLCASSHGTWNSPLHFGNGTRLTVT.

The V call is TRBV6-2 or TRBV6-3, the J call TRBJ1-5; tentative D call: TRBD1 (5 bases). Germline CDR1 reads MNHEY; CDR2 reads SVGEGT. Trimming removed 10 bases from V and 4 bases from J, with 17 bases in between. The CDR3 is made up of 14 amino acids. Here the CDR3 DNA reads TGTGCCACGCGCCCCGGGGCGACTAATCAGCCCCAGCATTTT. This codes for CATRPGATNQPQHF.

This clonotype was counted only a few times. V and J are TRBV5-1 and TRBJ2-1; D is unclear. From germline, CDR1 is SGHRS and CDR2 YFSETQ. Trimming removed 0 bases from V and 6 bases from J, with 13 bases in between. The CDR3 loop spans 15 amino acids. In DNA, the CDR3 is TGCGCCAGCAGCTTGGACCCTCCCCTTACCAATGAGCAGTTCTTC. Protein: CASSLDPPLTNEQFF. The whole variable domain, remainder taken from reference TRBV5-1 and TRBJ2-1, is KAGVTQTPRYLIKTRGQQVTLSCSPISGHRSVSWYQQTPGQGLQFLFEYFSETQRNKGNFPGRFSGRQFSNSRSEMNVSTLELGDSALYLCASSLDPPLTNEQFFGPGTRLTVL.

This clonotype was recorded many times. The gene calls are TRBV12-3 or TRBV12-4 and TRBJ1-6, with no clear D. The CDR3 has 17 amino acids. V was shortened by 11 bases and J by 0 bases, with 20 bases between the two germline ends. The CDR3 nucleotides read TGTGCCTCTAGACACCAAATACAACCCTCCTATAATTCACCCCTCCACTTT. Translating gives CASRHQIQPSYNSPLHF.

This clonotype showed up just a few times. The genes are TRBV24-1 and TRBJ2-5; D might be TRBD2 (6 bases). CDR1 and CDR2 (germline): KGHDR, SFDVKD. V was clipped by 2 bases and J by 5 bases, with 17 bases between them. The CDR3 runs 16 residues. CDR3 protein: CATSDWDLGTVETQYF. In DNA form, the CDR3 reads TGTGCCACCAGTGATTGGGACTTAGGTACGGTGGAGACCCAGTACTTC.

The table lists this clonotype with many counts. This sequence joins TRBV12-3 or TRBV12-4 and TRBJ2-5; no reliable D call. Deletions cut 6 bases from V and 5 bases from J, with 13 bases between. The CDR3 extends over 13 amino acids. The chain's CDR3 is CASRNPKWETQYF. The CDR3 DNA reads as TGTGCCAGCAGAAACCCAAAGTGGGAGACCCAGTACTTC.

This clonotype was counted only a few times. The gene calls are TRBV7-9 and TRBJ1-3, with TRBD1 as a possible D gene (5 bases). Germline V gene sequence: CDR1 SEHNR, CDR2 FQNEAQ (reference sequence). The CDR3 is 14 amino acids. V was trimmed by 5 bases and J by 1 base, leaving 9 bases between them. CDR3 DNA: TGTGCCAGCAGCCACGGGGGTTCTGGAAACACCATATATTTT. Its protein product is CASSHGGSGNTIYF.